The T cell receptor beta chain under discussion was sequenced for a study of CD8 T cells in Susac syndrome. Across the study: Within the group of sequenced Susac syndrome patients, roughly 6 had active disease and roughly eight were in remission. Study conclusions and caveats: The number of individuals included in the study's TCR sequencing and HLA analysis was acknowledged as relatively small.

As to this clonotype: Its specificity is not known.

RNA amounts of about 0.5 to 1 ug underwent reverse transcription with random hexamers. The immunoSEQ assay covered 54 Vbeta and 13 Jbeta segments for CDR3. MiXCR, applied by TCRdb to the immunoSEQ multiplex PCR reads, yields one record per CDR3 protein. The sample includes around 100,000 distinct CDR3 sequences, about 95% of them seen just once. CDR3 length equals 13 residues. V lost 1 base, J lost 1 base, and 4 bases lay in between. The sequenced material came from CD8+ T cells from PBMCs. The sequence came from a human donor with Susac syndrome. The chain carries TRBV12-3 or TRBV12-4 and TRBJ2-5; no clear D gene. The CDR3 sequence: CASSLDTQETQYF. CDR3 nucleotide sequence: TGTGCCAGCAGTTTAGACACCCAAGAGACCCAGTACTTC.